The clone carrying this T cell receptor (beta chain) has more than one count but fewer than ten. The data are from a study of blood T cell repertoires in COVID-19. V dropped 1 base and J dropped 0 bases, with 16 bases sitting between them. CDR1 and CDR2 from the germline V gene are SGDLS and YYNGEE. The CDR3 consists of 17 residues. Method: immunoSEQ multiplex PCR; TCRdb's copy keeps in-frame clones and lacks some. The table has 250,000 or so clones, approximately 88% seen once. The clonotype originates from a middle-aged woman who had been exposed to COVID-19. The rearrangement uses TRBV9 and TRBJ1-2; D unclear. The sequencing sample was made of PBMCs or T cells enriched from blood (not recorded which). This chain's CDR3 is CASSVISRAGANYGYTF. Here the CDR3 DNA reads TGTGCCAGCAGCGTAATTTCCCGCGCAGGCGCTAACTATGGCTACACCTTC.